This T cell receptor (beta chain) appears in the sequencing data of a study of a mutant IDH1 vaccine in newly diagnosed glioma (dated by TCRdb to about 2021). A note on the overall study: Eight vaccinations were administered to patients in weeks 1, 3, 5, 7, 11, 15, 19 and 23, corresponding to visits V03 through V10. Vaccination was initiated 4-6 weeks after radiotherapy alone, or concurrently with temozolomide cycles in the chemotherapy-containing groups. Longitudinal TCRB deep sequencing was done for 25 treated patients, wherever samples were available for exploratory analyses. The roughly 30 treated patients were 62.5% male and around 40% female, with a mean age of about 43 years. Six visits were used for peripheral blood collection: V03 (baseline), V05, V07, V10, V12 and V13. Before enrollment, most patients had been given radiochemotherapy with temozolomide as standard therapy, while the rest had received either radiotherapy alone or temozolomide alone. Points the paper makes about the study in general: Changes in the top peripheral T cell clonotypes picked up by TCRB sequencing did not appear to be linked to pseudoprogression. Availability determined which PBMC samples were chosen for TCRB deep sequencing. The authors stated that sample limitations prevented analyses of patient blood samples from being reproduced. Immune responses induced by the vaccine were seen in about 93% of patients across multiple MHC alleles.

The label giving this sample's time point can be read as: week 11, during vaccination. A 20-mer mutant IDH1 peptide at 300 micrograms in Montanide made up each vaccine dose, which was injected subcutaneously together with topical imiquimod. All donors had newly diagnosed IDH1-mutant astrocytomas of WHO grade 3 or 4 that showed loss of nuclear ATRX. The samples were drawn from NOA16, a multicentre, single-arm, open-label phase I trial in Germany that tested a mutant IDH1 peptide vaccine in humans for the first time. Genomic DNA for TCRB sequencing was isolated from EDTA blood with the DNeasy Blood and Tissue Kit. The method was the immunoSEQ multiplex PCR assay. Rearranged TCR beta chain sequences were amplified with the hsTCRB Kit following the manufacturer's protocol. Sequencing of TCRB libraries was carried out on an Illumina MiSeq. In the paper's pipeline: The kit vendor's proprietary platform handled demultiplexing, trimming and gene mapping. TCRdb provides this immuneACCESS table in a form limited to in-frame rearrangements. Some clones are lacking; in checked studies, under half of them reflect an unresolved V gene, and why the rest are absent is not known. D and trimming come from the DNA, and the V and J calls and clone size come from that table. Counted in this sample were 25,000 to 35,000 clones; roughly 89% of them appeared once. The ten most abundant clones make up less than 25% of the sample.

Comments on this clone: The clone's antigen remains unknown. No base quality information exists; no much larger clone differs at one position.

Taken from cysteine to phenylalanine, the CDR3 has 15 residues. Only the CDR3 portion is preserved as DNA: 45 bases, with reading frame beginning at the first base. As encoded in the germline V gene, CDR1 is SGHRS while CDR2 is YFSETQ. Relative to germline, V is 4 bases shorter and J is 0 bases shorter, with 12 bases between their ends. Sequenced material: PBMCs, taken from a glioma patient whose treatment included an IDH1 peptide vaccine. Here the chain combines TRBV5-1 and TRBJ2-3, with TRBD2 tentatively as D gene (6 bases match). The TCR was taken from a man between 18 and 29 years old with glioma. The CDR3 region has the sequence CASSPSGPSTDTQYF. The sequence in DNA is TGCGCCAGCAGCCCCAGCGGGCCTAGCACAGATACGCAGTATTTT.